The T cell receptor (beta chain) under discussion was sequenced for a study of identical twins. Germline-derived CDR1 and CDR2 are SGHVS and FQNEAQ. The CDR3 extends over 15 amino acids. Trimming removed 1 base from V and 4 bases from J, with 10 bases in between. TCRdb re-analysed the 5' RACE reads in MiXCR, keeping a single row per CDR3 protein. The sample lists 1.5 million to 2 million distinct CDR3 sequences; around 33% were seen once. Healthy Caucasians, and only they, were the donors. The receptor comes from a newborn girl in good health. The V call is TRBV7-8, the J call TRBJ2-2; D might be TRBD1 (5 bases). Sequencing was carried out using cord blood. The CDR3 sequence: CASSLGRGGTGELFF. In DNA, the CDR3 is TGTGCCAGCAGCTTAGGAAGGGGTGGCACCGGGGAGCTGTTTTTT.